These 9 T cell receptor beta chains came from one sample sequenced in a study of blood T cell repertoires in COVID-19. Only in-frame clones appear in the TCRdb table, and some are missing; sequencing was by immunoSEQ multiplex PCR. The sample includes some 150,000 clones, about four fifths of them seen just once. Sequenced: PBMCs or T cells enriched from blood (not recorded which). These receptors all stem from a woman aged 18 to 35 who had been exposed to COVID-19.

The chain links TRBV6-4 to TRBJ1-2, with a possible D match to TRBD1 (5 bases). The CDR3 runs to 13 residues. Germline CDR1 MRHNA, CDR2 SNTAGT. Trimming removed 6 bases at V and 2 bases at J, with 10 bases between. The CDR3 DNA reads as TGTGCCAGCAGCTCAGGGTCCAACTATGGCTACACCTTC. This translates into CASSSGSNYGYTF.

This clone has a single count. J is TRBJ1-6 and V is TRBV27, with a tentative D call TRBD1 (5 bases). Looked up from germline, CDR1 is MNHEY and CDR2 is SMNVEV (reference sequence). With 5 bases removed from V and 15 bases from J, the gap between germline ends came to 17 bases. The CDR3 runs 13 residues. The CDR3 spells CASSRSEQVLLHF. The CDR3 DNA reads TGTGCCAGCAGTAGATCTGAACAGGTGCTCCTCCACTTT.

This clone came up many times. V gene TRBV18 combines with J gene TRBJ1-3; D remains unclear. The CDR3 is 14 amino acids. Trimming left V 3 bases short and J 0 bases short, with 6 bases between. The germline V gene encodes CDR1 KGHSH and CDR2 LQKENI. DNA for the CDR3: TGTGCCAGCTCACCGTACGGCTCTGGAAACACCATATATTTT. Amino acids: CASSPYGSGNTIYF.

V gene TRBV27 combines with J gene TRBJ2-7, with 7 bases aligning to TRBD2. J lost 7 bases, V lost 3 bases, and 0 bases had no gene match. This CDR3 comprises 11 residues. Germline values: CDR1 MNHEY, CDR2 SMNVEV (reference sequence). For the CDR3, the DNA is TGTGCCAGCAGTTTCGGGGGGGAGCAGTACTTC. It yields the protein CASSFGGEQYF.

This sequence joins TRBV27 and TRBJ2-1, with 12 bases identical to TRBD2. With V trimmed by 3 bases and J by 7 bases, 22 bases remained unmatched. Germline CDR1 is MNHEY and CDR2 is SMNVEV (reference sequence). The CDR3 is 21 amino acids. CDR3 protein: CASSLKGQASGRAPLLNEQFF. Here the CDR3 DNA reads TGTGCCAGCAGTTTGAAGGGACAGGCTAGCGGGAGGGCCCCTCTATTGAATGAGCAGTTCTTC.

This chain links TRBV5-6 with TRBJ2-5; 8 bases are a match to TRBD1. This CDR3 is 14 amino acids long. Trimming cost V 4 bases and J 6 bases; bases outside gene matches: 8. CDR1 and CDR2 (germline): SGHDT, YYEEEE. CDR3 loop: CASSDAGGVQTQYF. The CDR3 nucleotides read TGTGCCAGCAGCGACGCAGGGGGCGTGCAGACCCAGTACTTC.

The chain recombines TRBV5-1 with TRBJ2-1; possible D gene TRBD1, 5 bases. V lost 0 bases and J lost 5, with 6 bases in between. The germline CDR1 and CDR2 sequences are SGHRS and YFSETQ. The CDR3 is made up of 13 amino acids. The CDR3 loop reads CASSLARDNEQFF. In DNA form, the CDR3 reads TGCGCCAGCAGCTTGGCCAGGGACAATGAGCAGTTCTTC.

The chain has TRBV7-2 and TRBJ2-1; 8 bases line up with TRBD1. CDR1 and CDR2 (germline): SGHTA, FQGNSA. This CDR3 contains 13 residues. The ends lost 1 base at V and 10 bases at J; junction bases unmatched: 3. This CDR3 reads CASSLGQGREQFF. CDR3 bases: TGTGCCAGCAGCTTAGGACAGGGGAGAGAGCAGTTCTTC. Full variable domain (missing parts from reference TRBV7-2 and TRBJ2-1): GAGVSQSPSNKVTEKGKDVELRCDPISGHTALYWYRQSLGQGLEFLIYFQGNSAPDKSGLPSDRFSAERTGGSVSTLTIQRTQQEDSAVYLCASSLGQGREQFFGPGTRLTVL.

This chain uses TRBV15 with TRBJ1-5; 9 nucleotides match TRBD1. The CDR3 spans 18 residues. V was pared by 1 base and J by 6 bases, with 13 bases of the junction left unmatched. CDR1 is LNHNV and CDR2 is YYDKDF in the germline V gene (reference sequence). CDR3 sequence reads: CATSRASWRGQGGQPQHF. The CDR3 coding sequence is TGTGCCACCAGCAGAGCCTCTTGGAGGGGACAGGGAGGTCAGCCCCAGCATTTT.